Below are 24 T cell receptor beta chains sequenced from a single sample in a study of shared clonotypes between healthy human individuals. As defined, naive CD8 cells were CD45RO-negative and positively selected for CCR7, with terminally differentiated effector memory CD45RA+ cells excluded. Sequenced by immunoSEQ multiplex PCR; TCRdb stores in-frame clones only, minus some. The sample includes over 2 million clones, less than 95% of them seen just once. Sequencing input: naive CD8+ T cells sorted from blood. The receptors were gathered from a man younger than 30 in good health.

The rearrangement uses TRBV27 and TRBJ2-3; tentatively, D is TRBD2 (5 bases). This CDR3 region has 16 residues. Germline loops: CDR1 MNHEY, CDR2 SMNVEV (reference sequence). V lost 3 bases and J lost 0, with 13 bases in between. DNA of the CDR3: TGTGCCAGCAGTTTGGGCAGCGGAAGAAGCACAGATACGCAGTATTTT. Amino acid sequence: CASSLGSGRSTDTQYF.

The V gene is TRBV14, the J gene TRBJ1-3; D is uncertain. V was shortened by 3 bases and J by 8 bases, with 11 bases between the two germline ends. Germline V gene lookup returns CDR1 SGHDN and CDR2 FVKESK. The CDR3 extends over 13 amino acids. The CDR3 loop reads CASSHPGVDTIYF. As DNA, the CDR3 is TGTGCCAGCAGCCACCCCGGAGTGGACACCATATATTTT.

This rearrangement joins TRBV2 to TRBJ2-5; D perhaps matches TRBD2 (6 bases). V shed 4 bases and J shed 0 bases, with 15 bases lying between them. CDR1 is SNHLY, CDR2 FYNNEI, per germline. The length of the CDR3 is 16 residues. The CDR3 spells CASSGGQGLHQETQYF. DNA for the CDR3: TGTGCCAGCAGTGGAGGGCAGGGACTGCACCAAGAGACCCAGTACTTC.

The chain joins TRBV4-1 to TRBJ2-7; possibly TRBD1 for D (6 bases). The length of the CDR3 is 12 residues. The V end lost 5 bases, the J end lost 5 bases, and 10 bases lay between the germline ends. Germline CDR1 and CDR2: MGHRA and YSYEKL. CDR3 protein: CASSSTGNEQYF. The CDR3 DNA reads TGCGCCAGCAGCTCGACAGGTAACGAGCAGTACTTC.

The chain combines TRBV6-5 with TRBJ2-7; 9 nucleotides match TRBD2. V lost 0 bases, J lost 2 bases, and 5 bases stayed unmatched. There are 16 residues in the CDR3. Germline CDR1 is MNHEY and CDR2 is SVGAGI. CDR3 coding DNA: TGTGCCAGCAGTTACTCAGTCCTAGCGGGGCCCTACGAGCAGTACTTC. This gives the protein CASSYSVLAGPYEQYF.

The chain recombines TRBV6-1 with TRBJ2-7; either TRBD1 or TRBD2 may fit D (5 bases each). CDR1 and CDR2 from the germline V gene are MNHNS and SASEGT. This CDR3 contains 14 residues. The V and J ends lost 2 bases and 4 bases respectively, with 12 bases between them. As DNA, the CDR3 is TGTGCCAGCAGTGAAAGCGGACATCAGTACGAGCAGTACTTC. Translating gives CASSESGHQYEQYF.

The rearrangement links TRBV28 to TRBJ2-7; D perhaps matches TRBD2 (5 bases). Trimming removed 5 bases from V and 6 bases from J, with 17 bases in between. Germline V CDR1 and CDR2: MDHEN, SYDVKM. This CDR3 contains 14 residues. In DNA form, the CDR3 reads TGTGCCAGCAGTAGCAGAGGCGGGCTGGGCGAGCAGTACTTC. Amino acids: CASSSRGGLGEQYF.

The genes are TRBV7-9 and TRBJ2-5, with 10 bases identical to TRBD1. The CDR3 is 16 residues long. V trimming: 5 bases; J trimming: 4 bases; junction bases outside the gene matches: 10. Germline loops: CDR1 SEHNR, CDR2 FQNEAQ (reference sequence). The chain's CDR3 is CASSLRQGAVGETQYF. The CDR3 nucleotides are TGTGCCAGCAGCCTCCGACAGGGGGCGGTGGGAGAGACCCAGTACTTC. Looking up the rest from reference TRBV7-9 and TRBJ2-5 gives the full variable domain: DTGVSQNPRHKITKRGQNVTFRCDPISEHNRLYWYRQTLGQGPEFLTYFQNEAQLEKSRLLSDRFSAERPKGSFSTLEIQRTEQGDSAMYLCASSLRQGAVGETQYFGPGTRLLVL.

CDR3: CASSATSGVFADTQYF. In DNA, the CDR3 is TGTGCCAGCAGCGCTACTAGCGGGGTATTTGCAGATACGCAGTATTTT. This sequence joins TRBV9 and TRBJ2-3, with 10 bases matching TRBD2. This CDR3 is 16 amino acids long. The V segment lost 3 bases and the J segment 4 bases; nucleotides outside the gene matches: 8. From germline, CDR1 is SGDLS and CDR2 YYNGEE.

This chain links TRBV9 with TRBJ2-3; TRBD2 matches at 9 bases. CDR1 and CDR2 from the germline V gene are SGDLS and YYNGEE. Losses at the gene ends were 4 bases for V and 4 bases for J; bases not matched to a gene: 4. The CDR3 runs to 14 residues. The CDR3 DNA reads as TGTGCCAGCAGCACCGGGACTAGCCCAGATACGCAGTATTTT. Translating gives CASSTGTSPDTQYF.

The chain combines TRBV30 with TRBJ1-6; 9 nucleotides line up with TRBD1. CDR1 and CDR2 from the germline V gene are GTSNPN and SVGIG (reference sequence). Trimming removed 4 bases from V and 8 bases from J; junction bases left unmatched: 6. This CDR3 region has 14 residues. This CDR3 reads CAWTTGTGYSPLHF. The CDR3 DNA follows: TGTGCCTGGACGACCGGGACAGGGTATTCACCCCTCCACTTT.

The chain joins TRBV7-9 to TRBJ2-1, with 9 bases that match TRBD1. V lost 2 bases to trimming and J lost 7 bases; unmatched junction nucleotides: 6. This CDR3 contains 15 residues. The germline CDR1 and CDR2 sequences are SEHNR and FQNEAQ (reference sequence). This CDR3 is CASSLTGTGTNEQFF. CDR3 bases: TGTGCCAGCAGCTTAACCGGGACAGGGACGAATGAGCAGTTCTTC.

The chain joins TRBV27 to TRBJ2-7; tentatively, D is TRBD2 (6 bases). Trimming removed 4 bases from V and 4 bases from J, with 14 bases in between. From germline, CDR1 is MNHEY and CDR2 SMNVEV (reference sequence). The CDR3 runs to 14 residues. CDR3 protein: CASSWASEQYEQYF. The CDR3 coding sequence is TGTGCCAGCAGTTGGGCTAGCGAGCAATACGAGCAGTACTTC.

The rearrangement joins TRBV25-1 to TRBJ2-5, with 8 bases fitting TRBD1. The CDR3 spans 14 residues. Germline CDR1 MGHDK, CDR2 SYGVNS. The trim removed 4 bases at V and 3 bases at J, leaving 4 bases unmatched. Here the CDR3 DNA reads TGTGCCAGCAGTGTCTACAGGGGGAAAGAGACCCAGTACTTC. It encodes CASSVYRGKETQYF.

The chain uses TRBV4-3 and TRBJ2-2; maybe TRBD1 (6 bases). V lost 0 bases and J 3 bases, leaving 11 bases between the germline ends. This CDR3 has 16 residues. CDR1 LGHNA and CDR2 YSLEER come from the germline V gene. The CDR3 sequence is CASSQDPDRDTGELFF. In DNA, the CDR3 is TGCGCCAGCAGCCAAGACCCGGACAGAGACACCGGGGAGCTGTTTTTT.

The chain has TRBV19 and TRBJ2-3; a weak D match, TRBD1 (6 bases). Germline CDR1 LNHDA, CDR2 SQIVND (reference sequence). V gave up 1 base and J gave up 4 bases, with 12 bases separating them. There are 15 residues in the CDR3. CDR3 nucleotides: TGTGCCAGTAGTATAGCGGCAGGGGTGTCAGATACGCAGTATTTT. Its translation: CASSIAAGVSDTQYF.

The chain combines TRBV11-2 with TRBJ1-5; no clear D. The V end lost 0 bases, the J end lost 5 bases, and 5 bases lay between the germline ends. The CDR3 has 13 amino acids. Looked up from germline, CDR1 is SGHAT and CDR2 is FQNNGV. The DNA of the CDR3 is TGTGCCAGCAGCTTAGATTGGGATCAGCCCCAGCATTTT. It yields the protein CASSLDWDQPQHF.

The chain's CDR3 is CASSLTGTYGYTF. The CDR3 DNA sequence: TGTGCCAGCAGCTTGACAGGCACCTATGGCTACACCTTC. The chain couples TRBV5-6 to TRBJ1-2, with D possibly TRBD1 on 5 matching bases. The V end lost 1 base, the J end lost 4 bases, and 8 bases lay between the germline ends. The germline V gene has CDR1 SGHDT and CDR2 YYEEEE. The CDR3 is 13 residues long.

V usage is TRBV2 and J usage is TRBJ2-7, with D possibly being TRBD2 (5 bases). V was clipped by 5 bases and J by 4 bases, with 12 bases between them. This CDR3 region has 13 residues. CDR1 and CDR2 from the germline V gene are SNHLY and FYNNEI. The CDR3 nucleotides are TGTGCCAGCAGTCAGCCGGGATTATACGAGCAGTACTTC. Protein: CASSQPGLYEQYF.

The chain joins TRBV10-1 to TRBJ2-5, with D tentatively TRBD2 (6 bases). Trimming took 4 bases from V and 7 from J, leaving 13 bases between them. CDR1 is WNHNN, CDR2 SYGVQD, per germline (reference sequence). This CDR3 is built from 13 residues. DNA of the CDR3: TGCGCCAGCAGTGCGGGGGATGATGGGACCCAGTACTTC. It codes for CASSAGDDGTQYF.

The chain has TRBV6-1 and TRBJ1-5; D gene ambiguous. This CDR3 spans 15 amino acids. Trimming stripped 4 bases from V and 7 bases from J, with 17 bases between. CDR1 is MNHNS, CDR2 SASEGT, per germline. This chain's CDR3 is CASSGARRGVQPQHF. CDR3 sequence (DNA): TGTGCCAGCAGTGGAGCAAGACGGGGAGTACAGCCCCAGCATTTT.

The V call is TRBV28, the J call TRBJ1-3; TRBD1 might be the D (6 bases). This CDR3 is built from 14 residues. Trimming shortened V by 6 bases and J by 2 bases, and 11 bases separated the two germline ends. Germline V gene lookup returns CDR1 MDHEN and CDR2 SYDVKM. This CDR3 reads CASSGGGAGNTIYF. The CDR3 DNA reads TGTGCCAGCAGCGGCGGGGGCGCTGGAAACACCATATATTTT.

This chain joins TRBV25-1 and TRBJ2-3; 8 nucleotides agree with TRBD2. Unmatched junction bases numbered 5, after V lost 3 bases and J lost 3 bases. CDR1 is MGHDK and CDR2 is SYGVNS in the germline V gene. The CDR3 sequence is 15 residues long. The chain's CDR3 is CASSDTAGGTDTQYF. The DNA for the CDR3 is TGTGCCAGCAGTGATACCGCGGGGGGTACAGATACGCAGTATTTT.

The V call is TRBV9, the J call TRBJ2-7, with 7 nucleotides matching TRBD1. Losses at the gene ends were 3 bases for V and 0 bases for J; bases not matched to a gene: 12. This CDR3 region has 17 residues. Germline assignment: CDR1 SGDLS and CDR2 YYNGEE. In DNA form, the CDR3 reads TGTGCCAGCAGCGATCAACGTGGGACAGCCGACTCCTACGAGCAGTACTTC. Protein sequence: CASSDQRGTADSYEQYF.